A single sample is the source of the 24 T cell receptor beta chains below, sequenced in a study of cytomegalovirus exposure and HLA in healthy donors. Primers: 60 Vbeta forward and 13 Jbeta reverse. Generated by immunoSEQ multiplex PCR, the TCRdb table keeps only in-frame clones and is missing some. The top ten clones hold 2.5% to 3% of a sample with about 65,000 clones, 55% to 65% of them seen once. Sequencing was carried out using PBMCs. The receptors were gathered from a man under 40 in good health and CMV-seronegative.

This clone was found a few times. The chain employs TRBV5-5 and TRBJ2-7; a possible D gene is TRBD1 (6 bases). CDR1 is SGHKS, CDR2 YYEKEE, per germline (reference sequence). Trimming removed 2 bases at V and 2 bases at J, with 8 bases between. The CDR3 covers 13 residues. The CDR3 is CASSFPGAYEQYF. The DNA of the CDR3 is TGTGCCAGCAGCTTTCCAGGGGCCTACGAGCAGTACTTC.

The chain carries TRBV4-1 and TRBJ1-6, with TRBD1 as a possible D gene (5 bases). There are 16 residues in the CDR3. Germline CDR1 MGHRA, CDR2 YSYEKL. The V end was cut by 4 bases, the J end by 5 bases, with 15 bases between. The CDR3 region has the DNA TGCGCCAGCAGCCCCACCGAAGACAGTAATAATTCACCCCTCCACTTT. This gives the protein CASSPTEDSNNSPLHF.

This chain uses TRBV5-6 with TRBJ2-1; 7 nucleotides line up with TRBD1. The CDR3 loop spans 16 amino acids. With 4 bases clipped from V and 6 bases from J, the junction kept 13 bases outside the gene matches. Looked up from germline, CDR1 is SGHDT and CDR2 is YYEEEE. Written as DNA, the CDR3 is TGTGCCAGCAGCCTTTCGACAGGGTGGGGTAGCAATGAGCAGTTCTTC. Translated: CASSLSTGWGSNEQFF.

The chain carries TRBV19 and TRBJ1-5, with TRBD1 as a possible D gene (5 bases). Germline lookup yields CDR1 LNHDA and CDR2 SQIVND (reference sequence). The germline V and J ends were trimmed by 5 bases and 6 bases, with 11 bases remaining between them. CDR3 size: 13 residues. CDR3 sequence reads: CASSAQGGQPQHF. The CDR3 region has the DNA TGTGCCAGTAGTGCCCAGGGTGGTCAGCCCCAGCATTTT.

The J gene is TRBJ1-5, the V gene TRBV4-1, with D possibly TRBD1 on 6 matching bases. The germline V gene has CDR1 MGHRA and CDR2 YSYEKL. Trimming took 1 base from V and 4 from J, leaving 14 bases between them. The CDR3 sequence is 16 residues long. The CDR3 is CASSQGRGARNQPQHF. In nucleotides, the CDR3 is TGCGCCAGCAGCCAAGGGCGGGGGGCGCGTAATCAGCCCCAGCATTTT.

The genes are TRBV4-1 and TRBJ2-1; 8 nucleotides align to TRBD1. The germline V gene encodes CDR1 MGHRA and CDR2 YSYEKL. This CDR3 region has 15 residues. J was trimmed by 8 bases and V by 2 bases; bases with no gene match: 8. The CDR3 reads CASSQPGQDLDEQFF. CDR3 in DNA: TGCGCCAGCAGCCAACCGGGACAGGATTTGGATGAGCAGTTCTTC.

The chain combines TRBV6-5 with TRBJ2-1, with TRBD2 matching over 9 bases. Trimming removed 5 bases from V and 8 bases from J; junction bases left unmatched: 7. CDR1 is MNHEY and CDR2 is SVGAGI in the germline V gene. The CDR3 covers 14 residues. CDR3 loop: CASSPRTSVHEQFF. CDR3 coding DNA: TGTGCCAGCAGTCCCCGGACTAGCGTCCATGAGCAGTTCTTC.

The genes are TRBV5-6 and TRBJ2-7; D is unresolved. Germline lookup yields CDR1 SGHDT and CDR2 YYEEEE. The CDR3 is made up of 12 amino acids. Trimming cost V 4 bases and J 4 bases, with 9 bases left between them. This CDR3 is CASSIVGYEQYF. DNA for the CDR3: TGTGCCAGCAGCATCGTCGGGTACGAGCAGTACTTC.

This clone was seen a handful of times. The rearrangement uses TRBV15 and TRBJ2-5, with 8 bases lining up with TRBD1. V was pared by 8 bases and J by 1 base, with 9 bases of the junction left unmatched. Germline assignment: CDR1 LNHNV and CDR2 YYDKDF (reference sequence). The CDR3 length is 15 residues. The CDR3 loop is CATATGTGPQETQYF. Here the CDR3 DNA reads TGTGCCACCGCTACGGGGACAGGACCCCAAGAGACCCAGTACTTC.

This chain connects TRBV4-1 to TRBJ1-2, with D possibly TRBD1 on 5 matching bases. The V end was cut by 3 bases, the J end by 1 base, with 12 bases between. CDR1 and CDR2 from the germline V gene are MGHRA and YSYEKL. This CDR3 has 15 amino acids. The CDR3: CASSHGPDSNYGYTF. The CDR3 region has the DNA TGCGCCAGCAGCCACGGGCCCGACAGTAACTATGGCTACACCTTC.

V and J are TRBV4-1 and TRBJ2-1, with 7 bases that match TRBD2. Per germline, CDR1 MGHRA and CDR2 YSYEKL. V lost 1 base, J lost 0 bases, and 6 bases stayed unmatched. CDR3 length equals 17 residues. For the CDR3, the DNA is TGCGCCAGCAGCCAAGGTCTAGCGGCTGTCTCCTACAATGAGCAGTTCTTC. This translates into CASSQGLAAVSYNEQFF.

The genes are TRBV14 and TRBJ1-1; D remains ambiguous. The germline V gene encodes CDR1 SGHDN and CDR2 FVKESK. The V end lost 1 base, the J end lost 5 bases, and 8 bases lay between the germline ends. The CDR3 extends over 13 amino acids. The CDR3, as DNA: TGTGCCAGCAGCCAAGTTGTGACAACTGAAGCTTTCTTT. As protein: CASSQVVTTEAFF.

The V and J genes are TRBV30 and TRBJ2-5, with D hard to call. Germline V lookup: CDR1 GTSNPN, CDR2 SVGIG (reference sequence). This CDR3 region has 12 residues. Trimming took 1 base from V and 5 from J, leaving 8 bases between them. The CDR3 loop is CAWSGSRETQYF. The CDR3 DNA sequence: TGTGCCTGGAGTGGCAGCAGGGAGACCCAGTACTTC.

This clone has a handful of counts. The gene calls are TRBV6-5 and TRBJ2-6, with D unclear. The germline gives CDR1 MNHEY, CDR2 SVGAGI. Trimming removed 7 bases from V and 3 bases from J, with 7 bases in between. The CDR3 is 13 residues long. This CDR3 reads CASISSGANVLTF. The DNA for the CDR3 is TGTGCCAGCATCTCTAGTGGGGCCAACGTCCTGACTTTC.

This rearrangement joins TRBV9 to TRBJ2-5; no reliable D call. Germline loops: CDR1 SGDLS, CDR2 YYNGEE. V lost 4 bases, J lost 4 bases, and 17 bases lay in between. The CDR3 length is 15 residues. Here the CDR3 reads CASSYDIEPVETQYF. In DNA, the CDR3 is TGTGCCAGCAGCTACGATATCGAGCCCGTAGAGACCCAGTACTTC.

CDR3 nucleotide sequence: TGTGCCAGCAGCACCGGGACAGGGACAAGGTACTTC. Its protein is CASSTGTGTRYF. This chain connects TRBV7-8 to TRBJ2-7; 9 positions agree with TRBD1. The length of the CDR3 is 12 residues. Per the germline V gene, CDR1 is SGHVS and CDR2 is FQNEAQ. The V and J ends lost 5 bases and 12 bases, in that order; junction bases with no gene match: 8.

The chain links TRBV6-6 to TRBJ2-3; TRBD2 matches 9 bases. The V gene's germline CDR1 is MNHNY and CDR2 SVGAGI (reference sequence). With 7 bases clipped from V and 1 base from J, the junction kept 6 bases outside the gene matches. The CDR3 totals 15 residues. The CDR3 loop is CASTPRTSGTDTQYF. For the CDR3, the DNA is TGTGCCAGCACCCCCCGGACTAGCGGCACAGATACGCAGTATTTT.

The rearrangement links TRBV6-5 to TRBJ2-5; 8 positions match TRBD2. V was pared by 4 bases and J by 7 bases, with 11 bases of the junction left unmatched. CDR1 and CDR2 from the germline V gene are MNHEY and SVGAGI. This CDR3 comprises 15 residues. The CDR3, as DNA: TGTGCCAGCAGTTTACCTTCGCGGGGGGTAGGGACCCAGTACTTC. Amino acid sequence: CASSLPSRGVGTQYF.

The genes are TRBV30 and TRBJ2-5; 8 bases align to TRBD2. This CDR3 is 12 amino acids long. The J segment lost 1 base and the V segment lost 7 bases, leaving 2 bases of the junction unmatched. CDR1 is GTSNPN and CDR2 is SVGIG in the germline V gene (reference sequence). The CDR3 region has the DNA TGTGCCTCGGCGGGGGGCCAAGAGACCCAGTACTTC. This gives the protein CASAGGQETQYF.

This clone was recorded a few times. The chain employs TRBV11-3 and TRBJ2-2; D ambiguous. CDR3 length: 12 amino acids. Trimming left V 2 bases short and J 8 bases short, with 6 bases between. Germline V CDR1 and CDR2: SGHNT, YENEEA. The CDR3 is CASSLMAGELFF. In nucleotides, the CDR3 is TGTGCCAGCAGCTTAATGGCAGGGGAGCTGTTTTTT.

V gene TRBV5-1 combines with J gene TRBJ2-7, with D possibly matching TRBD2 (5 bases). The CDR3 extends over 14 amino acids. The germline V gene encodes CDR1 SGHRS and CDR2 YFSETQ. The germline V and J ends were trimmed by 0 bases and 2 bases, with 9 bases remaining between them. The CDR3 region has the DNA TGCGCCAGCAGCTTGGGATCGGGGACCTACGAGCAGTACTTC. Encoded protein: CASSLGSGTYEQYF.

The chain carries TRBV5-1 and TRBJ2-3; 14 bases match TRBD2. The CDR3 consists of 17 residues. Looked up from germline, CDR1 is SGHRS and CDR2 is YFSETQ. V lost 1 base, J lost 5 bases, and 6 bases stayed unmatched. The CDR3 spells CASSLKTSGGALDTQYF. Here the CDR3 DNA reads TGCGCCAGCAGCTTGAAGACTAGCGGGGGGGCCTTAGATACGCAGTATTTT. The complete variable domain, with remaining parts taken from reference TRBV5-1 and TRBJ2-3, reads KAGVTQTPRYLIKTRGQQVTLSCSPISGHRSVSWYQQTPGQGLQFLFEYFSETQRNKGNFPGRFSGRQFSNSRSEMNVSTLELGDSALYLCASSLKTSGGALDTQYFGPGTRLTVL.

This chain uses TRBV7-6 with TRBJ1-5; D is unclear. The CDR3 contains 14 residues. The V gene's germline CDR1 is SGHVS and CDR2 FNYEAQ. Trimming shortened V by 1 base and J by 2 bases, and 6 bases separated the two germline ends. CDR3 region: CASSLELGNQPQHF. The CDR3 coding sequence is TGTGCCAGCAGCTTAGAACTCGGCAATCAGCCCCAGCATTTT. The entire variable domain, with the rest obtained from reference TRBV7-6 and TRBJ1-5, is as follows: GAGVSQSPRYKVTKRGQDVALRCDPISGHVSLYWYRQALGQGPEFLTYFNYEAQQDKSGLPNDRFSAERPEGSISTLTIQRTEQRDSAMYRCASSLELGNQPQHFGDGTRLSIL.

The V and J genes are TRBV25-1 and TRBJ2-7, with a tentative D call TRBD2 (6 bases). This CDR3 has 14 residues. Trimming took off 4 bases at V and 0 bases at J, with 10 bases between the two ends. CDR1 is MGHDK and CDR2 is SYGVNS in the germline V gene. The CDR3, as DNA: TGTGCCAGCAGTGTGGCGGGGAGCTCCTACGAGCAGTACTTC. This sequence encodes CASSVAGSSYEQYF.